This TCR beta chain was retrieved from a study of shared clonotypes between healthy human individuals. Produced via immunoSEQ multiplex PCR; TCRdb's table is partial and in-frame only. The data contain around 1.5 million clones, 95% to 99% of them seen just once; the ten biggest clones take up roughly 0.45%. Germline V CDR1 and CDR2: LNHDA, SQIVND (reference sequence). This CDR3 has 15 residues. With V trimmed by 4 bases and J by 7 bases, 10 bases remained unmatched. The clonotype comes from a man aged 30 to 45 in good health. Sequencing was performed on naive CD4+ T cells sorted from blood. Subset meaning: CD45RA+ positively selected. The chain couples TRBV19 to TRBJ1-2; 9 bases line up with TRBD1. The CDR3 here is CASSTLLGQGSGYTF. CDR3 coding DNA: TGTGCCAGTAGTACTCTTTTGGGACAGGGCTCTGGCTACACCTTC. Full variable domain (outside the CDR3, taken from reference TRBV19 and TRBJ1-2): DGGITQSPKYLFRKEGQNVTLSCEQNLNHDAMYWYRQDPGQGLRLIYYSQIVNDFQKGDIAEGYSVSREKKESFPLTVTSAQKNPTAFYLCASSTLLGQGSGYTFGSGTRLTVV.